The present entry profiles one TCR beta chain with its context. Its antigen is currently unknown. A junction end diverges from the germline sequence, so it may reflect a read error. The investigators amplified TCR beta CDR3 regions from RNA transcripts. Primed by the HTBI set, a first-round RT-PCR was run on the TCR CDR3. TCRdb processed the multiplex PCR reads anew with MiXCR; each CDR3 protein has one entry. The sample shows roughly 840,000 distinct CDR3 sequences, 38% of them seen only once. These data are taken from a study of T cells in Graves' hyperthyroidism and ophthalmopathy. Study overall: Peripheral blood specimens were obtained at initial diagnosis, prior to any treatment.

General study findings and limits: Ophthalmopathy and stable hyperthyroidism were separated by a 13 V-J model. With a median lead of about 6.9 months before onset, the model predicted ophthalmopathy.

The study left out patients who had uncontrolled infection, other autoimmune disease, pregnancy or lactation. CDR1 and CDR2 from the germline V gene are LGHNA and YNFKEQ. CDR3 size: 14 residues. Sequenced sample: blood. The rearrangement uses TRBV4-2 and TRBJ2-7, with D tentatively TRBD1 (5 bases). This TCR came from a man in his late teens or twenties with Graves' hyperthyroidism. The CDR3 here is CASSQDGRDIEQHF. The CDR3 bases are TGTGCCAGCAGCCAAGATGGCAGGGATATAGAGCAGCACTTC.